This T cell receptor beta chain was captured by sequencing in a study of chemoradiotherapy in HPV16-positive cancers. Samples were taken several times over chemoradiotherapy. This CDR3 contains 18 residues. V lost 5 bases and J lost 2, with 21 bases in between. Germline loops: CDR1 MNHEY, CDR2 SMNVEV (reference sequence). The method was immunoSEQ multiplex PCR; TCRdb's version includes in-frame clones alone and lacks a portion of them. The data contain approximately 12,000 clones, about four fifths of them seen just once; the ten biggest clones take up over 0.95%. The receptor was derived from a human donor with HPV-associated anogenital cancer. The chain couples TRBV27 to TRBJ1-4, with a tentative D call TRBD1 (6 bases). Sample acquisition took place from a patient who underwent chemoradiotherapy. The CDR3 nucleotides are TGTGCCAGCAGTCCCGAGGGCAGGGGACGCAGGACTAATGAAAAACTGTTTTTT. It yields the protein CASSPEGRGRRTNEKLFF.